This record looks at one T cell receptor beta chain sequence and its context. As yet, its antigen is unknown. The record originates from a study of cytomegalovirus exposure and HLA in healthy donors. Points from the study as a whole: In a later analysis, TCR beta V- and J-gene trimming showed a link to a missense DCLRE1C variant. Donors belonging to an Asian-associated ancestry cluster reportedly showed fewer N-insertions in productive TCRs than the approximately 680-donor mean, according to what a later analysis found.

A multiplex PCR was run with 60 Vbeta primers and 13 Jbeta primers. TCRdb's table, derived via immunoSEQ multiplex PCR, lists solely in-frame clones and lacks some. The sample includes around 170,000 clones, around 68% of them seen just once. What was sequenced was PBMCs. The clonotype comes from a girl aged 10 to 17 in good health and CMV-seronegative.

CDR3: CASSLAGGNSPLHF. The CDR3 coding sequence is TGCGCCAGCAGCTTGGCGGGGGGAAATTCACCCCTCCACTTT. The V and J genes are TRBV5-1 and TRBJ1-6; TRBD1 might be the D (5 bases). CDR3 length: 14 amino acids. Germline V gene sequence: CDR1 SGHRS, CDR2 YFSETQ. V was cut by 0 bases and J by 7 bases, with 8 bases left in between.